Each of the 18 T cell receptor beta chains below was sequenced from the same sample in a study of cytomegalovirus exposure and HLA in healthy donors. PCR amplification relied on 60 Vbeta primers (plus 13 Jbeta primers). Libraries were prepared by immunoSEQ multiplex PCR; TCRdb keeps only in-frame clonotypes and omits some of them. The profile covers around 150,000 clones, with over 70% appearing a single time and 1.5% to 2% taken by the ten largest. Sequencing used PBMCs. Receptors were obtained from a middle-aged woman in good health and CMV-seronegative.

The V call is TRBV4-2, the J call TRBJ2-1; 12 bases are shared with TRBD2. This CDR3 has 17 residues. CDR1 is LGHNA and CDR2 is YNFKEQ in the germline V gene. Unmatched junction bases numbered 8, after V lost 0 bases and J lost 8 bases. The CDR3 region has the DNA TGTGCCAGCAGCCAAGATAGTAGGACTAGCGGGAAAGATGAGCAGTTCTTC. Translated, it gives CASSQDSRTSGKDEQFF.

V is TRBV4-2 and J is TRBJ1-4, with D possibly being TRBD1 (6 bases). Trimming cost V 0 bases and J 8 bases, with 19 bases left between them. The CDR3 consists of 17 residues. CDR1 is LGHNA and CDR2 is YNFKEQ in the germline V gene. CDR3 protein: CASSQDRDTFMREKLFF. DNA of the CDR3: TGTGCCAGCAGCCAAGACAGGGACACCTTTATGAGGGAAAAACTGTTTTTT.

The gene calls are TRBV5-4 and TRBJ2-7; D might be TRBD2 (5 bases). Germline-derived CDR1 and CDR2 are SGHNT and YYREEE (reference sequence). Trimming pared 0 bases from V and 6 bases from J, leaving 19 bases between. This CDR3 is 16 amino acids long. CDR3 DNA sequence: TGTGCCAGCAGCTTGGACCTAAACCCTAGCCGAGGCGAGCAGTACTTC. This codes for CASSLDLNPSRGEQYF.

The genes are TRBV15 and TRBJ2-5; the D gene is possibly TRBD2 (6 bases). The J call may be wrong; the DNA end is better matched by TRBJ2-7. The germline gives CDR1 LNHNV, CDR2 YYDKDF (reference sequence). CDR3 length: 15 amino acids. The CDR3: CATSPRAGTGYEQYF. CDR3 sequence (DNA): TGTGCCACCAGCCCGCGGGCGGGAACCGGGTACGAGCAGTACTTC.

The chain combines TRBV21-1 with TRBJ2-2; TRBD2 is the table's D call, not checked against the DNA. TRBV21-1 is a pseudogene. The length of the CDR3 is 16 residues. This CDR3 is CASSKPEERYTGELFF. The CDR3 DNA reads TGTGCCAGCAGCAAACCAGAGGAGAGGTACACCGGGGAGCTGTTTTTT.

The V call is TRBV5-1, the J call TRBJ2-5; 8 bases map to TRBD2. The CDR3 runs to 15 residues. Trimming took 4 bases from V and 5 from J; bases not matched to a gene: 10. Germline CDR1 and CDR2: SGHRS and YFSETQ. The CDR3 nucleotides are TGCGCCAGCAGCCTTATGACTAGCGATGAGGAGACCCAGTACTTC. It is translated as CASSLMTSDEETQYF.

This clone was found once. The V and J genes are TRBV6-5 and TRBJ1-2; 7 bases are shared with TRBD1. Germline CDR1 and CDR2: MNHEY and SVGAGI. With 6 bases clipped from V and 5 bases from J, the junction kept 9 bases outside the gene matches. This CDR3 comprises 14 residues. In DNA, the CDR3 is TGTGCCAGCAGCTACCATGACAGGGATTATGGCTACACCTTC. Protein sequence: CASSYHDRDYGYTF.

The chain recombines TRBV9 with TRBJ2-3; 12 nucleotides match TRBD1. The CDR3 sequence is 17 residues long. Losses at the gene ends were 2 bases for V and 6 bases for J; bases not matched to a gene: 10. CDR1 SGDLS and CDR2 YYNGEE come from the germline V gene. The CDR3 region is CASSVSPGTGGSDTQYF. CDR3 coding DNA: TGTGCCAGCAGCGTCTCCCCCGGGACAGGGGGCTCTGATACGCAGTATTTT.

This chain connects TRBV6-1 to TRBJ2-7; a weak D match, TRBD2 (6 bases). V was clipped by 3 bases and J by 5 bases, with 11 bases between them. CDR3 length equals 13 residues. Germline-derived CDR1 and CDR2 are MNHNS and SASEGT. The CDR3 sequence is CASSDSGDDEQYF. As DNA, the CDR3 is TGTGCCAGCAGTGATTCGGGGGACGACGAGCAGTACTTC.

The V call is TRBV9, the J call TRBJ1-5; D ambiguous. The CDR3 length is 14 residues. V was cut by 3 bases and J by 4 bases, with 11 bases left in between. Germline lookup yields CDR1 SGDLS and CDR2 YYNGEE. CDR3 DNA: TGTGCCAGCAGCGGGGCCGGGAGAAATCAGCCCCAGCATTTT. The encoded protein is CASSGAGRNQPQHF.

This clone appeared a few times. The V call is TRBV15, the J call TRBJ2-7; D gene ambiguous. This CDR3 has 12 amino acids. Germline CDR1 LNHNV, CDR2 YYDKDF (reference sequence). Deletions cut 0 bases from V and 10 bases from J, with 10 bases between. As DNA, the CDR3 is TGTGCCACCAGCAGAGATCGCGGAGTACAGTACTTC. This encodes CATSRDRGVQYF.

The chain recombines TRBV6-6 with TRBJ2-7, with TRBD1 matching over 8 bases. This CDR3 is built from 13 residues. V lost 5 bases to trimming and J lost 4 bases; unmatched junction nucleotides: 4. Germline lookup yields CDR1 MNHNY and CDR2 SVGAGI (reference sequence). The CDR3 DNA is TGTGCCAGCAGTCGGACAGGGAGGTACGAGCAGTACTTC. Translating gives CASSRTGRYEQYF.

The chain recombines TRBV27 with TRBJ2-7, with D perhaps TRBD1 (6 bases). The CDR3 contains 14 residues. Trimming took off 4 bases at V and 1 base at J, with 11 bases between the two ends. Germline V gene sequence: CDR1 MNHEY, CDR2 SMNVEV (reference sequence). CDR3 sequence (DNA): TGTGCCAGCAGTTCGACGACAGGATCCTACGAGCAGTACTTC. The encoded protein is CASSSTTGSYEQYF.

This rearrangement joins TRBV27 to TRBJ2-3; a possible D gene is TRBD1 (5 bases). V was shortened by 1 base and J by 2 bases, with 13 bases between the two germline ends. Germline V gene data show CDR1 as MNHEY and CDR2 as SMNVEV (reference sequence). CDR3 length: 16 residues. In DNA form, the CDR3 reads TGTGCCAGCAGTTTATTATGGCAGGGCAACACAGATACGCAGTATTTT. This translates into CASSLLWQGNTDTQYF.

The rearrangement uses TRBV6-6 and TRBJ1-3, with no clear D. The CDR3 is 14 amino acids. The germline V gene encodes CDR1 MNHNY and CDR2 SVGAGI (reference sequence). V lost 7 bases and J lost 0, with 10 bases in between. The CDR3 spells CASIGIFSGNTIYF. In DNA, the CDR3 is TGTGCCAGCATCGGGATTTTCTCTGGAAACACCATATATTTT.

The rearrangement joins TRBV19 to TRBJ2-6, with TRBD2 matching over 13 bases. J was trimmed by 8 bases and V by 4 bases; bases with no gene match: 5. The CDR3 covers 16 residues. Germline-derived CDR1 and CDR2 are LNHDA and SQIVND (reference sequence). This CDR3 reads CASSSGLAGVTNVLTF. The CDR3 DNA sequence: TGTGCCAGTAGTAGCGGACTAGCGGGGGTAACCAACGTCCTGACTTTC.

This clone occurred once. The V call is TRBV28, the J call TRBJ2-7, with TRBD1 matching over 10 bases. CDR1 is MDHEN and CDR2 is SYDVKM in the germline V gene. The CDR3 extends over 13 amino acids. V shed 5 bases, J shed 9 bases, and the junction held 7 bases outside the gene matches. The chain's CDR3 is CASSQTDRGRQYF. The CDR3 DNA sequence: TGTGCCAGCAGTCAAACGGACAGGGGGAGGCAGTACTTC.

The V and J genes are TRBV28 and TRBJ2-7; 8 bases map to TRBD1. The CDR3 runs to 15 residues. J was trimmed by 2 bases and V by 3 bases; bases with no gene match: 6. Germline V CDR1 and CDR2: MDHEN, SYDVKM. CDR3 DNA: TGTGCCAGCAGTTTCGGACAGGGAATGACCTACGAGCAGTACTTC. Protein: CASSFGQGMTYEQYF.